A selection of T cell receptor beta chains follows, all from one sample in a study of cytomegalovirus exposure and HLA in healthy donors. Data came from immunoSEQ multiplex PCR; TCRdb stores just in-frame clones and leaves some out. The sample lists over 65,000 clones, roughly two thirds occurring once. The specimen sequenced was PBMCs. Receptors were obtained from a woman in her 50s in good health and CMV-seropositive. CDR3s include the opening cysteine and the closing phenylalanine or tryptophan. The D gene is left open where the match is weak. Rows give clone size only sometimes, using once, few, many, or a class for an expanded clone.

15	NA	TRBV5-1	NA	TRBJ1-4	CASSLGSGFREKLFF	TGCGCCAGCAGCTTGGGGTCTGGGTTCAGGGAAAAACTGTTTTTT
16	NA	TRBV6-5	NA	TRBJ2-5	CASSYSISRGGETQYF	TGTGCCAGCAGTTACTCGATTAGCCGAGGGGGAGAGACCCAGTACTTC
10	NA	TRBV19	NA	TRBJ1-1	CATGMAEAFF	TGTGCCACCGGGATGGCTGAAGCTTTCTTT
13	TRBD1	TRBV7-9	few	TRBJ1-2	CASSHGQAGGYTF	TGTGCCAGCAGCCACGGACAGGCGGGGGGCTACACCTTC
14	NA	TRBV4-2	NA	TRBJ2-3	CASASTSSTDTQYF	TGTGCCAGCGCCTCGACTTCTAGCACAGATACGCAGTATTTT
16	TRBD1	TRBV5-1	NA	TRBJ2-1	CASTNFSGTGDNEQFF	TGCGCCAGTACCAATTTCTCCGGGACAGGTGACAATGAGCAGTTCTTC
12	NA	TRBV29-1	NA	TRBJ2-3	CSVEGIGEAQYF	TGCAGCGTTGAAGGGATCGGGGAGGCGCAGTATTTT
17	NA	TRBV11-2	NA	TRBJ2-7	CASSLGRRRPRSYEQYF	TGTGCCAGCAGCTTAGGCCGGCGGAGGCCACGCTCCTACGAGCAGTACTTC
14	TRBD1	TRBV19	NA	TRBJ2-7	CASRVDRAPYEQYF	TGTGCCAGTAGGGTGGACAGGGCTCCCTACGAGCAGTACTTC
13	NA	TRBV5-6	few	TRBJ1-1	CASSRTVNTEAFF	TGTGCCAGCAGCAGGACAGTAAACACTGAAGCTTTCTTT
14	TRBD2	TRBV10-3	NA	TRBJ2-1	CATTLAGEPEVQFF	TGTGCCACGACTCTAGCGGGGGAGCCTGAGGTGCAGTTCTTC
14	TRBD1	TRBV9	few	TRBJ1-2	CASSPSRTGVGYTF	TGTGCCAGCAGCCCCAGCCGGACAGGGGTAGGCTACACCTTC
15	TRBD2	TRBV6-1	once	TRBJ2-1	CASSHTSGGYNEQFF	TGTGCCAGCAGTCACACTAGCGGGGGATACAATGAGCAGTTCTTC
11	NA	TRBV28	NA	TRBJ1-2	CASSSSYGYTF	TGTGCCAGCAGTTCCAGCTATGGCTACACCTTC
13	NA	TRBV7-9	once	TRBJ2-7	CASSFGGAYEQYF	TGTGCCAGCAGCTTTGGGGGGGCATACGAGCAGTACTTC
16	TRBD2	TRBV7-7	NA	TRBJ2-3	CASSLVVGGAPDTQYF	TGTGCCAGCAGCTTAGTTGTCGGGGGGGCCCCAGATACGCAGTATTTT
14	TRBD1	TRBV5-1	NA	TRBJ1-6	CASSLNRGDSPLHF	TGCGCCAGCAGCCTAAACAGGGGAGATTCACCCCTCCACTTT
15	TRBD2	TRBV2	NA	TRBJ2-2	CASSVLAGGTGELFF	TGTGCCAGCAGTGTCCTAGCGGGGGGCACCGGGGAGCTGTTTTTT
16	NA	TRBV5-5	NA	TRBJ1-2	CASSLEWRDVLYGYTF	TGTGCCAGCAGCTTGGAGTGGAGGGATGTATTATATGGCTACACCTTC
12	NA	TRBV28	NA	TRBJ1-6	CASRSSDSPLHF	TGTGCCAGCCGATCGAGTGATTCACCCCTCCACTTT
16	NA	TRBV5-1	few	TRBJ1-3	CASSLGPTAGGNTIYF	TGCGCCAGCAGCTTGGGACCGACGGCCGGGGGAAACACCATATATTTT
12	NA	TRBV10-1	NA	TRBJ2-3	CASSEGADTQYF	TGCGCCAGCAGTGAAGGGGCAGATACGCAGTATTTT
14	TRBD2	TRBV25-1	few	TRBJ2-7	CASSVERGQYEQYF	TGTGCCAGCAGTGTAGAGCGGGGGCAGTACGAGCAGTACTTC
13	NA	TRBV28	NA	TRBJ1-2	CASSLAGDYGYTF	TGTGCCAGCAGTTTGGCCGGGGACTATGGCTACACCTTC
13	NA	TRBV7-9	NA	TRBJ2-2	CASSPRVIGELFF	TGTGCCAGCAGCCCCAGGGTTATCGGGGAGCTGTTTTTT
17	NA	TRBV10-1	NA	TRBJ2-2	CASSESWLGGETGELFF	TGCGCCAGCAGTGAGTCGTGGCTAGGCGGGGAAACCGGGGAGCTGTTTTTT
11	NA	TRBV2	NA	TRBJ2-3	CASSSTDTQYF	TGTGCCAGCAGCTCCACAGATACGCAGTATTTT
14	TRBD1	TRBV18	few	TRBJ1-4	CASDKTGANEKLFF	TGTGCCAGCGACAAGACAGGGGCTAATGAAAAACTGTTTTTT
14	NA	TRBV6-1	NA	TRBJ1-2	CASSENRISYGYTF	TGTGCCAGCAGTGAAAACAGGATTAGCTATGGCTACACCTTC
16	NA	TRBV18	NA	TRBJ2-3	CASSLRGLASTDTQYF	TGTGCCAGCTCACTCCGGGGGTTAGCGAGCACAGATACGCAGTATTTT
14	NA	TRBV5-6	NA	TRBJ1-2	CASSSYLQPGGYTF	TGTGCCAGCAGCTCCTATTTACAACCAGGGGGCTACACCTTC
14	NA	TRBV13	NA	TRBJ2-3	CASSSGLRTDTQYF	TGTGCCAGCAGTTCGGGACTCCGCACAGATACGCAGTATTTT
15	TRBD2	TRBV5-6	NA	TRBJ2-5	CASSLGLAGAETQYF	TGTGCCAGCAGCTTGGGGCTAGCGGGGGCTGAGACCCAGTACTTC
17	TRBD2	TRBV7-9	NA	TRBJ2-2	CSSSPKLSGGRTGELFF	TGTTCCAGCAGCCCTAAGCTTAGCGGGGGCCGCACCGGGGAGCTGTTTTTT
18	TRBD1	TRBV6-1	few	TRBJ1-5	CASSDTRDRVFSNQPQHF	TGTGCCAGCAGTGACACGCGGGACAGGGTTTTTAGCAATCAGCCCCAGCATTTT
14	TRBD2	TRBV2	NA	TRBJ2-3	CASSASGGTDTQYF	TGTGCCAGCAGCGCTAGCGGGGGCACAGATACGCAGTATTTT
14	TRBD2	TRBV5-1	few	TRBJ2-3	CASRMTSSTDTQYF	TGCGCCAGCAGAATGACTAGCAGCACAGATACGCAGTATTTT
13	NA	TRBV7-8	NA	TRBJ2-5	CASSPGLQETQYF	TGTGCCAGCAGCCCGGGACTCCAGGAGACCCAGTACTTC
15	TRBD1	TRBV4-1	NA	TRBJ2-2	CASSQEEGQDGELFF	TGCGCCAGCAGCCAAGAGGAGGGACAGGACGGGGAGCTGTTTTTT
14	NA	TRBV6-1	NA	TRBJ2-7	CASSEWLASYEQYF	TGTGCCAGCAGTGAATGGTTGGCCTCCTACGAGCAGTACTTC
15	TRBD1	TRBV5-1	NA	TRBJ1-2	CASSPYRGLNYGYTF	TGCGCCAGCAGTCCGTACAGGGGACTTAACTATGGCTACACCTTC
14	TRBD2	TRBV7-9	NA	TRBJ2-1	CASSYGTSGEEQFF	TGTGCCAGCAGCTACGGGACTAGCGGGGAAGAGCAGTTCTTC
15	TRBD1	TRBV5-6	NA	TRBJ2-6	CASRTGFTGANVLTF	TGTGCCAGCAGGACAGGGTTTACCGGGGCCAACGTCCTGACTTTC
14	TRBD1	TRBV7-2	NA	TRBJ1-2	CASSLVWDSYGYTF	TGTGCCAGCAGCTTAGTCTGGGACAGCTATGGCTACACCTTC
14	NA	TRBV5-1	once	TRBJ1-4	CASSRQGSGEKLFF	TGCGCCAGCAGCAGGCAGGGTTCAGGGGAAAAACTGTTTTTT
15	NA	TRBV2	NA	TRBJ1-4	CASSGPTGPNEKLFF	TGTGCCAGCAGTGGACCGACAGGACCTAATGAAAAACTGTTTTTT
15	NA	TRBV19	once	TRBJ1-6	CASRPHRDNNSPLHF	TGTGCCAGTAGGCCCCACCGGGACAATAATTCACCCCTCCACTTT
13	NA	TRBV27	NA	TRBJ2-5	CASSLSVEETQYF	TGTGCCAGCAGTTTATCGGTAGAAGAGACCCAGTACTTC
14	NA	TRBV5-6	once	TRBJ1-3	CASSLDYSGNTIYF	TGTGCCAGCAGCTTGGATTATTCGGGAAACACCATATATTTT
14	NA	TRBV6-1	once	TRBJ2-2	CASSVSRDGRELFF	TGTGCCAGCAGTGTATCCAGGGATGGGAGGGAGCTGTTTTTT
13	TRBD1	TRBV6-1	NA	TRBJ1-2	CASGQGTNYGYTF	TGTGCCAGCGGACAGGGCACGAACTATGGCTACACCTTC
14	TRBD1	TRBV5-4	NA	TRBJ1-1	CASSRRQGDTEAFF	TGTGCCAGCAGCCGGCGACAGGGAGACACTGAAGCTTTCTTT
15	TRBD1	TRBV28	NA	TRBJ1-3	CASSSPGTGGNTIYF	TGTGCCAGCAGTTCACCCGGGACAGGGGGAAACACCATATATTTT
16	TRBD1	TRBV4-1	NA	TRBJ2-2	CASSPDRGRGTGELFF	TGCGCCAGCAGCCCGGACAGGGGAAGGGGCACCGGGGAGCTGTTTTTT
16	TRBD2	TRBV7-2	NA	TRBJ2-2	CASSSSGVISIGELFF	TGTGCCAGCAGCTCTAGCGGGGTGATCTCAATCGGGGAGCTGTTTTTT